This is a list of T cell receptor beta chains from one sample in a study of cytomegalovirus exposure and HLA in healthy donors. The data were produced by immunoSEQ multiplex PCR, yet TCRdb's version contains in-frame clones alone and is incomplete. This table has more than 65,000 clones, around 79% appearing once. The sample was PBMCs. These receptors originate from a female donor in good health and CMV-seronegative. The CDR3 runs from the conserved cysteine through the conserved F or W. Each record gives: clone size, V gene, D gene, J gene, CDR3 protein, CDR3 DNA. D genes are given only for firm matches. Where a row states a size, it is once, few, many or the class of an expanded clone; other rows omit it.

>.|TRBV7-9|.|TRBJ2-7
CAGLRGSDGIGVQYF
TGTGCCGGGCTTAGGGGCTCTGATGGGATAGGAGTGCAGTACTTC
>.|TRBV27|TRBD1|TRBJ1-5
CASSWGQGNNQPQHF
TGTGCCAGCAGCTGGGGACAGGGCAACAATCAGCCCCAGCATTTT
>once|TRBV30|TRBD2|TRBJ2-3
CAWSQAGGGSTDTQYF
TGTGCCTGGAGTCAAGCTGGCGGGGGAAGCACAGATACGCAGTATTTT
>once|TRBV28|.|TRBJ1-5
CASRGSGNQPQHF
TGTGCCAGCAGAGGCTCAGGGAATCAGCCCCAGCATTTT
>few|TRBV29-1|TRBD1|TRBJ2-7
CSVEVGQGSDEQYF
TGCAGCGTTGAAGTGGGACAGGGATCGGACGAGCAGTACTTC
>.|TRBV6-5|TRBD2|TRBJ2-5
CASSPTTGTSGGAHF
TGTGCCAGCAGTCCGACCACAGGGACTAGCGGGGGGGCCCACTTC
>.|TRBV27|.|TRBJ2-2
CASSFLNTGELFF
TGTGCCAGCAGTTTCTTGAACACCGGGGAGCTGTTTTTT
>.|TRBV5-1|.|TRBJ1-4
CASSRQVEEKLFF
TGCGCCAGCAGCCGACAGGTTGAAGAAAAACTGTTTTTT
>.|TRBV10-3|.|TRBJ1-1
CASRTENTEAFF
TGTGCCTCCAGGACAGAGAACACTGAAGCTTTCTTT
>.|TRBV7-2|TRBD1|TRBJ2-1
CASSPGGSYNEQFF
TGTGCCAGCAGCCCAGGGGGCTCCTACAATGAGCAGTTCTTC
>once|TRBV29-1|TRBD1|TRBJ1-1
CSVVGGVTEAFF
TGCAGCGTTGTAGGGGGCGTCACTGAAGCTTTCTTT
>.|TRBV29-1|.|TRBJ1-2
CSVDSDSYTF
TGCAGCGTTGACTCCGACAGCTACACCTTC
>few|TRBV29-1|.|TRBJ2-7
CSVGMGGYEQYF
TGCAGCGTGGGGATGGGGGGATACGAGCAGTACTTC
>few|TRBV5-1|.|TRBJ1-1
CASSLVGGNTEAFF
TGCGCCAGCAGCTTGGTGGGAGGGAACACTGAAGCTTTCTTT
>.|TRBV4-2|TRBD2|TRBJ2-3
CASSQEARGRAYTDTQYF
TGTGCCAGCAGCCAAGAAGCACGCGGGAGGGCCTACACAGATACGCAGTATTTT
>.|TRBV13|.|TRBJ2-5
CASSLEGETQYF
TGTGCCAGCAGCCTGGAGGGGGAGACCCAGTACTTC
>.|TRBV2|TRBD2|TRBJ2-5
CATRTSVETQYF
TGTGCCACCAGGACTAGCGTGGAGACCCAGTACTTC
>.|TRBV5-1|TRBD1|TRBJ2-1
CASSAGQGFGEQFF
TGCGCCAGCAGCGCAGGACAGGGTTTTGGCGAGCAGTTCTTC
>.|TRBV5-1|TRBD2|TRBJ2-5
CASSFSGLAGAGETQYF
TGCGCCAGCAGTTTCTCGGGACTAGCGGGTGCCGGAGAGACCCAGTACTTC
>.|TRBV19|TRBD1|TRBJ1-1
CASSSGQGNTEAFF
TGTGCCAGTAGTTCGGGACAGGGGAACACTGAAGCTTTCTTT
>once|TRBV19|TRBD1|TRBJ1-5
CASSATQGAGNQPQHF
TGTGCCAGTAGTGCTACACAGGGGGCTGGCAATCAGCCCCAGCATTTT
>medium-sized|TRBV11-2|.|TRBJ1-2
CASSSLQGFDYGYTF
TGTGCCAGCAGCTCTCTACAGGGTTTCGACTATGGCTACACCTTC
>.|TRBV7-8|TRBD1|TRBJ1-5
CASSPDRGRGNQPQHF
TGTGCCAGCAGCCCAGACAGGGGCAGGGGCAATCAGCCCCAGCATTTT
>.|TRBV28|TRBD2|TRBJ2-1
CASSAPSGSTNEQFF
TGTGCCAGCAGTGCCCCTAGCGGGAGCACCAATGAGCAGTTCTTC
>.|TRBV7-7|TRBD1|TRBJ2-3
CASSPGQGADTQYF
TGTGCTAGCAGCCCGGGACAGGGGGCAGATACGCAGTATTTT
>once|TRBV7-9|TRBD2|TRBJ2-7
CASSATSGRGEQYF
TGTGCCAGCAGCGCGACTAGCGGGAGAGGGGAGCAGTACTTC
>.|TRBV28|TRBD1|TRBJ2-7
CASSFWTGVSYEQYF
TGTGCCAGCAGTTTTTGGACAGGGGTATCCTACGAGCAGTACTTC
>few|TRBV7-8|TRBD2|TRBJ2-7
CASSSRIRASGLLGEQYF
TGTGCCAGCAGCTCCCGGATAAGGGCTAGCGGGCTCCTGGGGGAGCAGTACTTC